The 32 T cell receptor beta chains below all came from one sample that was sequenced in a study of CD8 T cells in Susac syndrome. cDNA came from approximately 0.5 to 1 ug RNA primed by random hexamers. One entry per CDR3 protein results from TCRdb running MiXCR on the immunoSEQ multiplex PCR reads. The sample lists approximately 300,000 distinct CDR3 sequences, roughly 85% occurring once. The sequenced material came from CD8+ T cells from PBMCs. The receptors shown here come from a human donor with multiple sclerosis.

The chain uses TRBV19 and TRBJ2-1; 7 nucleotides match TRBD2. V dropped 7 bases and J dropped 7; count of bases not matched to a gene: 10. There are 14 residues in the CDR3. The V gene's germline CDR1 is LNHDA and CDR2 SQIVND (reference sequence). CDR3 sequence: CASISAGSSNEQFF. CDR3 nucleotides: TGTGCCAGTATATCAGCGGGATCCAGTAATGAGCAGTTCTTC.

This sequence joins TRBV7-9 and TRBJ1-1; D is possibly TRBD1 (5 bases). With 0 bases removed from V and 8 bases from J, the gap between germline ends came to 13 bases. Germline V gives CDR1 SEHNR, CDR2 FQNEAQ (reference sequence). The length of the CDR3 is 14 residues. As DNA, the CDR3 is TGTGCCAGCAGCTTAGCGGGGCGACAAGCGGAAGCTTTCTTT. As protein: CASSLAGRQAEAFF.

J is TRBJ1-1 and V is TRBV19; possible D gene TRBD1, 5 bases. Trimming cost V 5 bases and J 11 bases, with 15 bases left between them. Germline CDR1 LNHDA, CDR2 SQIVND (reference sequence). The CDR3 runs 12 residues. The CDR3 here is CASSFRGPGAFF. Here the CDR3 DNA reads TGTGCCAGTAGTTTCCGGGGCCCGGGGGCTTTCTTT.

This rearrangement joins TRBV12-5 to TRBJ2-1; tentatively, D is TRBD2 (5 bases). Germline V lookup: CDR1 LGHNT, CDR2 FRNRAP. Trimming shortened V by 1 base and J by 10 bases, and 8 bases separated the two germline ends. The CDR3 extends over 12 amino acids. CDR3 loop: CASGLADSEQFF. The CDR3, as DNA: TGTGCTAGTGGTTTGGCGGACTCCGAGCAGTTCTTC.

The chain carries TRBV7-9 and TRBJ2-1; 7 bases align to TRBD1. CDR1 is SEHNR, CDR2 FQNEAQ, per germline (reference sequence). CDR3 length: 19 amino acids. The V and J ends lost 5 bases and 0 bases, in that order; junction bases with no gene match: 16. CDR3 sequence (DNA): TGTGCCAGCAGCCCCCCGAGGATGGGAGACAGGGACTCCTACAATGAGCAGTTCTTC. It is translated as CASSPPRMGDRDSYNEQFF.

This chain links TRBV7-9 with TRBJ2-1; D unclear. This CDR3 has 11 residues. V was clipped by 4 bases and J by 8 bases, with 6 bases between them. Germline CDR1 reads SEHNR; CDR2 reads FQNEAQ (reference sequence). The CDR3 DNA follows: TGTGCCAGCAGCTGGGCCTATGAGCAGTTCTTC. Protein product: CASSWAYEQFF.

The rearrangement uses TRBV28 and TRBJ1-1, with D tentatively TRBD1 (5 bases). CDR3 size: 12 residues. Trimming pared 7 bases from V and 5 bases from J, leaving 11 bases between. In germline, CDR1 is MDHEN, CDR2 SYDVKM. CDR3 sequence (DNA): TGTGCCAGCACCAGTGGACAAACTGAAGCTTTCTTT. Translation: CASTSGQTEAFF.

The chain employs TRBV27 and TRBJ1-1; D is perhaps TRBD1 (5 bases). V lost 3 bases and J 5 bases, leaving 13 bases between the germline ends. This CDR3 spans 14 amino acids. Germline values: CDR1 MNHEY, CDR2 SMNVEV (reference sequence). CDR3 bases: TGTGCCAGCAGTTTGCGGGGGGGAAGTACTGAAGCTTTCTTT. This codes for CASSLRGGSTEAFF.

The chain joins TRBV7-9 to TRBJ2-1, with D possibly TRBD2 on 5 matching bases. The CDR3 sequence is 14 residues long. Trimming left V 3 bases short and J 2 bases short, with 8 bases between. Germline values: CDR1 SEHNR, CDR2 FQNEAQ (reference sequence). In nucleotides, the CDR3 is TGTGCCAGCAGCTTCCCGGGAACCTACAATGAGCAGTTCTTC. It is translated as CASSFPGTYNEQFF.

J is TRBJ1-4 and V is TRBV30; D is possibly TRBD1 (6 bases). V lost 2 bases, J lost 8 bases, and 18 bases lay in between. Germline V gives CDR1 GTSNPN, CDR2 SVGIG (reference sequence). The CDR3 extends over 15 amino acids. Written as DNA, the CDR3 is TGTGCCTGGAGTTACGAACAGGGAATCACAGAAAAACTGTTTTTT. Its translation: CAWSYEQGITEKLFF.

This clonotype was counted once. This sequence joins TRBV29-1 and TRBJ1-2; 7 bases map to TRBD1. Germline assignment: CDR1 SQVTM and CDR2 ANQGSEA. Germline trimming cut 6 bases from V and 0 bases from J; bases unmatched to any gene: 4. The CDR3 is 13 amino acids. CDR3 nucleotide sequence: TGCAGCGTACGGGACAGTACTAACTATGGCTACACCTTC. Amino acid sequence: CSVRDSTNYGYTF. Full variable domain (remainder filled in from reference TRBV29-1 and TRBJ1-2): SAVISQKPSRDICQRGTSLTIQCQVDSQVTMMFWYRQQPGQSLTLIATANQGSEATYESGFVIDKFPISRPNLTFSTLTVSNMSPEDSSIYLCSVRDSTNYGYTFGSGTRLTVV.

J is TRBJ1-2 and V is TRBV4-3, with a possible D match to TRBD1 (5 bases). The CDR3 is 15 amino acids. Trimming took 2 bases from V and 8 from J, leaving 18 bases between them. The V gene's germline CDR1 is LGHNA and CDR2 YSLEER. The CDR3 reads CASSQNATVREGYTF. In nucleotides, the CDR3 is TGCGCCAGCAGCCAAAACGCGACAGTAAGGGAGGGCTACACCTTC.

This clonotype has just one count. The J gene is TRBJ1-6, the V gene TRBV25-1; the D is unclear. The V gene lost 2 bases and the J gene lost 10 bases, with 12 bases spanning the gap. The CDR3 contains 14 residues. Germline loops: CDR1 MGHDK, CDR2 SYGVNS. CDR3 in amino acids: CASSERTGSSPLHF. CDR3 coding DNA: TGTGCCAGCAGTGAAAGGACGGGGAGCTCACCCCTCCACTTT. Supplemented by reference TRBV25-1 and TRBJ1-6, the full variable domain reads EADIYQTPRYLVIGTGKKITLECSQTMGHDKMYWYQQDPGMELHLIHYSYGVNSTEKGDLSSESTVSRIRTEHFPLTLESARPSHTSQYLCASSERTGSSPLHFGNGTRLTVT.

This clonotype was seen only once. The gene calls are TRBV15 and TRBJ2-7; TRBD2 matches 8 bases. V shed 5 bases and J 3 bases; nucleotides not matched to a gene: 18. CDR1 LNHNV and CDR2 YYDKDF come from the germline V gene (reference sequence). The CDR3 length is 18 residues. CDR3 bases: TGTGCCACCAGCCCCCCGGGAGCGGGAGCCACTGGACGCTACGAGCAGTACTTC. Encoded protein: CATSPPGAGATGRYEQYF.

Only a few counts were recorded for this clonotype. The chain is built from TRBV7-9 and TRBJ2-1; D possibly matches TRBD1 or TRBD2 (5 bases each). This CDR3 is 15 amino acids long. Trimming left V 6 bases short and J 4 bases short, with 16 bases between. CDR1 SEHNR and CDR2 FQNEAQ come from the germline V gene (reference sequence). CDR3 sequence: CASSTDFGGYNEQFF. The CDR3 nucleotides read TGTGCCAGCAGTACGGACTTTGGGGGTTACAATGAGCAGTTCTTC.

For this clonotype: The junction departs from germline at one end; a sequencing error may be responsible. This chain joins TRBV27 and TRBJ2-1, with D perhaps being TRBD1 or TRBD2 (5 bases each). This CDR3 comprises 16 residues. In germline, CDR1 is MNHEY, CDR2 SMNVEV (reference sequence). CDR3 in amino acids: CASRGGTRHSFNEQFF. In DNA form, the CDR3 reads TGTGCCAGCCGTGGGGGAACACGCCATTCCTTCAATGAGCAGTTCTTC.

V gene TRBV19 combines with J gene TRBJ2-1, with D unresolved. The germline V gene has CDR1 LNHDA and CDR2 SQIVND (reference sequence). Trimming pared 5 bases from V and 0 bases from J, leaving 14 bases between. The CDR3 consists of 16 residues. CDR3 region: CASSGYSLSSYNEQFF. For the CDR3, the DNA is TGTGCCAGTAGTGGGTACAGCCTTAGCTCCTACAATGAGCAGTTCTTC. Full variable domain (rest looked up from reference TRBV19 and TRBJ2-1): DGGITQSPKYLFRKEGQNVTLSCEQNLNHDAMYWYRQDPGQGLRLIYYSQIVNDFQKGDIAEGYSVSREKKESFPLTVTSAQKNPTAFYLCASSGYSLSSYNEQFFGPGTRLTVL.

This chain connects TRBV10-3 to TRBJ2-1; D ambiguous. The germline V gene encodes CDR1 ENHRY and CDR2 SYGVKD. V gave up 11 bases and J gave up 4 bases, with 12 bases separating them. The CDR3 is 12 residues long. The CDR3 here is CACKSNYNEQFF. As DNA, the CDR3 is TGTGCCTGCAAGTCAAATTACAATGAGCAGTTCTTC.

CDR3 DNA: TGTGCCAGCAGCTTGAAAGTGTATAATTCACCCCTCCACTTT. Translating gives CASSLKVYNSPLHF. The rearrangement uses TRBV5-8 and TRBJ1-6; D is uncertain. From germline, CDR1 is SGHTS and CDR2 YDEGEE. V dropped 1 base and J dropped 4 bases, with 6 bases sitting between them. CDR3 length equals 14 residues.

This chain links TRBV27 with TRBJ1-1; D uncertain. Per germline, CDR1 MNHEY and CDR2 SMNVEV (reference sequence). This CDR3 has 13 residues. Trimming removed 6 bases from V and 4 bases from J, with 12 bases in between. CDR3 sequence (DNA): TGTGCCAGCAGGAGACTGACCGGCACTGAAGCTTTCTTT. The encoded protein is CASRRLTGTEAFF.

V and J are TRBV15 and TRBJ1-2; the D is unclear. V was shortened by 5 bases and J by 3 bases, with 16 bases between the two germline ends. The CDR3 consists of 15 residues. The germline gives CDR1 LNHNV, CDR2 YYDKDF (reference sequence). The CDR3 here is CATSGGPGIDYGYTF. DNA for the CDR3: TGTGCCACCAGCGGAGGCCCGGGCATAGACTATGGCTACACCTTC.

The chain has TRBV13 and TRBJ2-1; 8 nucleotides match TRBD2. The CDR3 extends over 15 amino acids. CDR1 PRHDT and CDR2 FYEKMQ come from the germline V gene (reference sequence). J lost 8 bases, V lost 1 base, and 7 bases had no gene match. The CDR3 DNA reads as TGTGCCAGCAGCTTAGTAGCGGGACCCCCGGATGAGCAGTTCTTC. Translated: CASSLVAGPPDEQFF.

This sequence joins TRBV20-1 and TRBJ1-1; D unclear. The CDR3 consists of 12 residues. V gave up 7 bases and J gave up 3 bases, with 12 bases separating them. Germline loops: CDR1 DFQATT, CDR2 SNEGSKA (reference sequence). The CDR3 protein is CSVATDYTEAFF. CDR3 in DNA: TGCAGTGTCGCGACGGACTACACTGAAGCTTTCTTT.

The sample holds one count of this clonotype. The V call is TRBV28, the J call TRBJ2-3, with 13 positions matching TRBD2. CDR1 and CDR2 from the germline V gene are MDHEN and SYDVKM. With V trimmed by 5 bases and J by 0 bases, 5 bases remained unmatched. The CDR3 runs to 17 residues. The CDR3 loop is CASSTGTSGTSTDTQYF. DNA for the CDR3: TGTGCCAGCAGTACCGGGACTAGCGGGACAAGCACAGATACGCAGTATTTT.

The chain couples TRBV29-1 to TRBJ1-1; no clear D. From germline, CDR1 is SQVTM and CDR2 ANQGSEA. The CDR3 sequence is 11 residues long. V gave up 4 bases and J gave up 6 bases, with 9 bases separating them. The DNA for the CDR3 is TGCAGCGTTGGGGATTCGGCTGAAGCTTTCTTT. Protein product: CSVGDSAEAFF.

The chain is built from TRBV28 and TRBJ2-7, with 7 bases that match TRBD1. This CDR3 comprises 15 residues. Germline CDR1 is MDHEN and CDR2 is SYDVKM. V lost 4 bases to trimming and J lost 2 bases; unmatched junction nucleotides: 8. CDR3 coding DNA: TGTGCCAGCAGTTCCAATGACAGGGCCCCCTACGAGCAGTACTTC. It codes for CASSSNDRAPYEQYF.

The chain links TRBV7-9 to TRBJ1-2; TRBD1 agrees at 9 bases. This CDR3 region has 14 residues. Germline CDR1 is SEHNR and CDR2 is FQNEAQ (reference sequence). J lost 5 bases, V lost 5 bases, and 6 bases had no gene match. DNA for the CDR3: TGTGCCAGCAGCGGGGGACAGGGTGGTTATGGCTACACCTTC. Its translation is CASSGGQGGYGYTF.

The CDR3 DNA reads TGTGCCAGCAGTTACGCAGCTAACACTGAAGCTTTCTTT. Translation gives CASSYAANTEAFF. This chain uses TRBV6-5 with TRBJ1-1; no firm D call. Germline V gene sequence: CDR1 MNHEY, CDR2 SVGAGI. V gave up 2 bases and J gave up 2 bases, with 6 bases separating them. This CDR3 region has 13 residues.

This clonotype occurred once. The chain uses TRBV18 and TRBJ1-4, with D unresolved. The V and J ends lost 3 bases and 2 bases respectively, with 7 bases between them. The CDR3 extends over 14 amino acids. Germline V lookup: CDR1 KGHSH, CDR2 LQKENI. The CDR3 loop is CASSPAATNEKLFF. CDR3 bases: TGTGCCAGCTCACCCGCGGCGACTAATGAAAAACTGTTTTTT.

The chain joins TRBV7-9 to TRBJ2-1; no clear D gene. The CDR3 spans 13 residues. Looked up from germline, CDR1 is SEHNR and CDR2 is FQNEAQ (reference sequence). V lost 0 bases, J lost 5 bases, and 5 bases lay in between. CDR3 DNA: TGTGCCAGCAGCTTAGCAGCAAACAATGAGCAGTTCTTC. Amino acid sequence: CASSLAANNEQFF.

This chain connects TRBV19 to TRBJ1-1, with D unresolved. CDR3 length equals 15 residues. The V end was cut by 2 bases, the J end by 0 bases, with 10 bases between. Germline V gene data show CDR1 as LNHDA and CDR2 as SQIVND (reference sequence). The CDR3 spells CASSIQTILNTEAFF. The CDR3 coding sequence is TGTGCCAGTAGTATACAAACGATTCTGAACACTGAAGCTTTCTTT.

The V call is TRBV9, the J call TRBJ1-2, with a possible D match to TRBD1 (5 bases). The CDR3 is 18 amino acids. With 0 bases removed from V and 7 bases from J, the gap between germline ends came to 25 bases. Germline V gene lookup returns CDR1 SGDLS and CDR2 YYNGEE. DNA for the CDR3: TGTGCCAGCAGCGTAGAGAAGGACGCTCCCGGGGGGAGGTCTGGCTACACCTTC. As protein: CASSVEKDAPGGRSGYTF. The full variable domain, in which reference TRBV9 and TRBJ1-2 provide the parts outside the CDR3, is DSGVTQTPKHLITATGQRVTLRCSPRSGDLSVYWYQQSLDQGLQFLIQYYNGEERAKGNILERFSAQQFPDLHSELNLSSLELGDSALYFCASSVEKDAPGGRSGYTFGSGTRLTVV.